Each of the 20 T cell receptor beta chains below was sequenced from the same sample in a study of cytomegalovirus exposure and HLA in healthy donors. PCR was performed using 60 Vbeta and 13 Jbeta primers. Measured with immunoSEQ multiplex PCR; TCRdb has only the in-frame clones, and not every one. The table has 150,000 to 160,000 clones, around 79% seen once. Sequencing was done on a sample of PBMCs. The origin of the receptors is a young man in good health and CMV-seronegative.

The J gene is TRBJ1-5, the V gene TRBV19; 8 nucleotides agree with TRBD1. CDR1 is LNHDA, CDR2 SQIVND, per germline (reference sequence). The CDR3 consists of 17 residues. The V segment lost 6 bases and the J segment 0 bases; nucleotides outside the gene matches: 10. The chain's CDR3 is CASRLDRVEDSNQPQHF. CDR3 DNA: TGTGCCAGTAGGTTGGACAGGGTCGAGGATAGCAATCAGCCCCAGCATTTT.

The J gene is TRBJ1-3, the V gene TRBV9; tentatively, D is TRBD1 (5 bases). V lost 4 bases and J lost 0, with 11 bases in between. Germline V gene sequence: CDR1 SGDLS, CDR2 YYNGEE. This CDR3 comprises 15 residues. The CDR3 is CASSLQGHSGNTIYF. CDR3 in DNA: TGTGCCAGCAGCCTTCAGGGTCACTCTGGAAACACCATATATTTT. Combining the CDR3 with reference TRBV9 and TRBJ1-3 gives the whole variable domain DSGVTQTPKHLITATGQRVTLRCSPRSGDLSVYWYQQSLDQGLQFLIQYYNGEERAKGNILERFSAQQFPDLHSELNLSSLELGDSALYFCASSLQGHSGNTIYFGEGSWLTVV.

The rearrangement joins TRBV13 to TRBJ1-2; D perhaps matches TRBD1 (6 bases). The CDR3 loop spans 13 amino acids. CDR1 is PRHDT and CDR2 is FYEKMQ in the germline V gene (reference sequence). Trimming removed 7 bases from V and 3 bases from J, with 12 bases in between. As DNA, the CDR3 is TGTGCCAGCACATTACAGGGAGACTATGGCTACACCTTC. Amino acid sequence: CASTLQGDYGYTF.

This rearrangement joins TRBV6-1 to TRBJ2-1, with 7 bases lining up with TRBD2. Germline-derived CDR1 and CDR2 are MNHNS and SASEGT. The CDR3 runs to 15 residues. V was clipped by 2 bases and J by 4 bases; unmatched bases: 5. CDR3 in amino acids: CASSETAGWYNEQFF. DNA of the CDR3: TGTGCCAGCAGTGAAACAGCGGGGTGGTACAATGAGCAGTTCTTC.

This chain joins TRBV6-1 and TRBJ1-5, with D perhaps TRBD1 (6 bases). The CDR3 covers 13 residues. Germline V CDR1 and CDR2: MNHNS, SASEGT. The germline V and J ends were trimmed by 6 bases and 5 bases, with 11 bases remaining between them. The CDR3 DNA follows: TGTGCCAGCAGCCTACAGGGTGATCAGCCCCAGCATTTT. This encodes CASSLQGDQPQHF.

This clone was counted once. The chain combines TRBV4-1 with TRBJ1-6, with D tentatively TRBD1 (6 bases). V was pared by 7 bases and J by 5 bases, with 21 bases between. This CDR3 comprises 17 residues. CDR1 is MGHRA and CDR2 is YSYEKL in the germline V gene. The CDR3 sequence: CASNNVAGQRDNSPLHF. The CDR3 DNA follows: TGCGCCAGCAACAACGTAGCCGGACAGAGGGATAATTCACCCCTCCACTTT.

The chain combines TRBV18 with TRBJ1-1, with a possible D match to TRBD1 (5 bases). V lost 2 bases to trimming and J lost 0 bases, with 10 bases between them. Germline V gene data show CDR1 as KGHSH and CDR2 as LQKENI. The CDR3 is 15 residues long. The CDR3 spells CASSPKSGVNTEAFF. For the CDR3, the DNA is TGTGCCAGCTCACCAAAATCGGGGGTGAACACTGAAGCTTTCTTT.

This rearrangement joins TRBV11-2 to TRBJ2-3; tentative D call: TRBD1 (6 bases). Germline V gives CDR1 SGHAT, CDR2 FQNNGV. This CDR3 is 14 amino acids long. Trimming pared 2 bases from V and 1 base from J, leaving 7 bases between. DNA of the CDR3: TGTGCCAGCAGCTTAAACAGGGGCACAGATACGCAGTATTTT. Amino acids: CASSLNRGTDTQYF.

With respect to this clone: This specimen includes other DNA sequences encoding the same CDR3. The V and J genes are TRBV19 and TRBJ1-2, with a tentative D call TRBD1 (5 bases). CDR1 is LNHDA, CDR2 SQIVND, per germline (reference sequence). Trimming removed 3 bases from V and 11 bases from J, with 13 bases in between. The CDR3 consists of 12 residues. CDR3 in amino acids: CASSIYRGSYTF. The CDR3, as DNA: TGTGCCAGTAGTATCTATAGGGGAAGTTACACCTTC.

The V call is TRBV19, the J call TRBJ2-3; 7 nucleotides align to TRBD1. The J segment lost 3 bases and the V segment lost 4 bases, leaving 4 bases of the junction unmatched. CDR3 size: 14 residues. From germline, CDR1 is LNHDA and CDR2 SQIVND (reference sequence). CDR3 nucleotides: TGTGCCAGTAGTAACGACAGGGAGACAGATACGCAGTATTTT. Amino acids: CASSNDRETDTQYF. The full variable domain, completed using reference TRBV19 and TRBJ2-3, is DGGITQSPKYLFRKEGQNVTLSCEQNLNHDAMYWYRQDPGQGLRLIYYSQIVNDFQKGDIAEGYSVSREKKESFPLTVTSAQKNPTAFYLCASSNDRETDTQYFGPGTRLTVL.

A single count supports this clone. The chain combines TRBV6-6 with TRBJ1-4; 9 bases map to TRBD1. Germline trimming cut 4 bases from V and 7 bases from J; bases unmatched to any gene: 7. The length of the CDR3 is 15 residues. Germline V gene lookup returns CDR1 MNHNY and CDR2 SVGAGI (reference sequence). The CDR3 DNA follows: TGTGCCAGCAGTTGGGGGGACAGGGTAATTGAAAAACTGTTTTTT. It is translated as CASSWGDRVIEKLFF.

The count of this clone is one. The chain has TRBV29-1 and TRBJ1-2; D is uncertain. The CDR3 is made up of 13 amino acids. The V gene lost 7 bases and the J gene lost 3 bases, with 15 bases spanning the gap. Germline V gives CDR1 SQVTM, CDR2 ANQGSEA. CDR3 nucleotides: TGCAGCGGGAGGTGGGATGGGGACTATGGCTACACCTTC. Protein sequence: CSGRWDGDYGYTF.

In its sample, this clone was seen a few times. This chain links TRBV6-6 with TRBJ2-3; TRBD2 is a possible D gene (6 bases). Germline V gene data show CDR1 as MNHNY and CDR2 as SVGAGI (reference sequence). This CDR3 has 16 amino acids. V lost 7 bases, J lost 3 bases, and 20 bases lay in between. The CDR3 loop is CASNHLGGYRTDTQYF. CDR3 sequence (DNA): TGTGCCAGCAACCACCTTGGGGGGTATAGGACAGATACGCAGTATTTT.

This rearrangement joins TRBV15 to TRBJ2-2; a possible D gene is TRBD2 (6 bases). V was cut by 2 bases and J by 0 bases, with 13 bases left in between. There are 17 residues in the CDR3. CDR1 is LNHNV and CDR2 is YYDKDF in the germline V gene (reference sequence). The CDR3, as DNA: TGTGCCACCAGCAGATCCTTCCAGCGGGCGAACACCGGGGAGCTGTTTTTT. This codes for CATSRSFQRANTGELFF.

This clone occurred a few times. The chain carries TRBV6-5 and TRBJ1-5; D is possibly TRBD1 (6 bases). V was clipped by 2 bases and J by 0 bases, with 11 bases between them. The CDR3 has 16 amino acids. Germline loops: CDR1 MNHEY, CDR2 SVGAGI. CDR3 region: CASSYGWTVSNQPQHF. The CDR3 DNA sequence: TGTGCCAGCAGTTACGGGTGGACAGTTAGCAATCAGCCCCAGCATTTT.

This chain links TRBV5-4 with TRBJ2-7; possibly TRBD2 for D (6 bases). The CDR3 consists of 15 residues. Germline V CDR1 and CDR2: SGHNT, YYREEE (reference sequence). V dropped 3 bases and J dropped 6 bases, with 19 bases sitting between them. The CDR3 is CASSSPGDPPLEQYV. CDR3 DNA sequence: TGTGCCAGCAGCTCTCCGGGGGACCCCCCACTCGAGCAGTACGTC.

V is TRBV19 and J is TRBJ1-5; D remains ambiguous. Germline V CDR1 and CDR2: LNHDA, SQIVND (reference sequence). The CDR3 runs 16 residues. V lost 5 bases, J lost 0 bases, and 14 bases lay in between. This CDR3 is CASSPLGDHSNQPQHF. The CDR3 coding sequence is TGTGCCAGTAGTCCACTGGGAGACCATAGCAATCAGCCCCAGCATTTT.

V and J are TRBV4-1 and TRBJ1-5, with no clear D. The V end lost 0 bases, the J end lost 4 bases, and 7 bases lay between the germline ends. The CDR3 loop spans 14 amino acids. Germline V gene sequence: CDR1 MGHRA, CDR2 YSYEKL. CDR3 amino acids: CASSQDPVNQPQHF. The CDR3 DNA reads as TGCGCCAGCAGCCAAGACCCGGTAAATCAGCCCCAGCATTTT.

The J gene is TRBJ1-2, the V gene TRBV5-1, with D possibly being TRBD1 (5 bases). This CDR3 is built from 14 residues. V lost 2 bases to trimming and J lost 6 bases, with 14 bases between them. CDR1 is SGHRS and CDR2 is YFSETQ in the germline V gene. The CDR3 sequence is CASSLQEPGDGYTF. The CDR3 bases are TGCGCCAGCAGCTTACAGGAGCCGGGGGATGGCTACACCTTC.

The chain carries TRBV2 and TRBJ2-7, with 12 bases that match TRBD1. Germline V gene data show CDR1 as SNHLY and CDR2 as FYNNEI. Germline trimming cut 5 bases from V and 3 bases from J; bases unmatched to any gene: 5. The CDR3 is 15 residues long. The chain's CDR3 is CASSSGTGGYYEQYF. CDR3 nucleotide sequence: TGTGCCAGCAGTTCGGGGACAGGGGGCTACTACGAGCAGTACTTC.